A single sample gave rise to the 15 T cell receptor beta chains below, sequenced in a study of neurological immune-mediated disorders. Described time point: longitudinal time-point 2. TCRdb passed the 5' RACE reads through MiXCR, listing each CDR3 protein once. The profile covers approximately 80,000 distinct CDR3 sequences, with around 6% appearing a single time and roughly 7.9% taken by the ten largest. The sample taken for sequencing was PBMCs. The receptors here all came from a woman aged 60-75 years with multiple sclerosis.

A few counts support this clonotype. This sequence joins TRBV5-1 and TRBJ2-7; D is uncertain. V was pared by 3 bases and J by 1 base, with 14 bases between. Germline-derived CDR1 and CDR2 are SGHRS and YFSETQ. CDR3 length equals 15 residues. CDR3 sequence reads: CASSWSSEVSYEQYF. The CDR3 DNA is TGCGCCAGCAGCTGGTCGTCCGAGGTTTCCTACGAGCAGTACTTC.

This clonotype has at least ten counts. The rearrangement uses TRBV7-9 and TRBJ2-3, with 7 bases lining up with TRBD1. The CDR3 is 15 residues long. Germline loops: CDR1 SEHNR, CDR2 FQNEAQ (reference sequence). After removal of 4 bases from V and 2 bases from J, the junction contained 6 bases not matched to a gene. The CDR3 DNA follows: TGTGCCAGCAGCTCCACAACAGGGGCCACAGATACGCAGTATTTT. It yields the protein CASSSTTGATDTQYF. Filled out from reference TRBV7-9 and TRBJ2-3, the complete variable domain reads DTGVSQNPRHKITKRGQNVTFRCDPISEHNRLYWYRQTLGQGPEFLTYFQNEAQLEKSRLLSDRFSAERPKGSFSTLEIQRTEQGDSAMYLCASSSTTGATDTQYFGPGTRLTVL.

The table lists this clonotype with many counts. J is TRBJ2-3 and V is TRBV20-1, with D hard to call. The CDR3 spans 15 residues. Germline-derived CDR1 and CDR2 are DFQATT and SNEGSKA (reference sequence). V lost 0 bases to trimming and J lost 2 bases, with 12 bases between them. CDR3 in amino acids: CSARDPIGSTDTQYF. The CDR3 DNA is TGCAGTGCTAGAGATCCTATTGGATCCACAGATACGCAGTATTTT.

This clonotype showed up many times. This rearrangement joins TRBV20-1 to TRBJ1-2, with TRBD1 matching 12 bases. V lost 5 bases, J lost 5 bases, and 6 bases stayed unmatched. CDR3 length: 14 amino acids. Germline CDR1 DFQATT, CDR2 SNEGSKA (reference sequence). CDR3 region: CSAAPGQGAYGYTF. CDR3 DNA sequence: TGCAGTGCTGCCCCGGGACAGGGGGCGTATGGCTACACCTTC.

This clonotype was seen ten or more times. The chain has TRBV5-1 and TRBJ1-1; the D is unclear. V shed 4 bases and J shed 0 bases, with 7 bases lying between them. Germline loops: CDR1 SGHRS, CDR2 YFSETQ. The CDR3 has 13 amino acids. CDR3 in DNA: TGCGCCAGCAGCCCAAATATGAACACTGAAGCTTTCTTT. Translation gives CASSPNMNTEAFF.

This clonotype was recorded many times. In nucleotides, the CDR3 is TGCGCCAGCAGGTCGTCGGGGGGCGGCCCGAACACTGAAGCTTTCTTT. This gives the protein CASRSSGGGPNTEAFF. The chain links TRBV5-1 to TRBJ1-1; TRBD1 might be the D (6 bases). Trimming removed 5 bases from V and 1 base from J, with 18 bases in between. This CDR3 has 16 residues. Germline lookup yields CDR1 SGHRS and CDR2 YFSETQ. Together with reference TRBV5-1 and TRBJ1-1, the CDR3 gives the full variable domain: KAGVTQTPRYLIKTRGQQVTLSCSPISGHRSVSWYQQTPGQGLQFLFEYFSETQRNKGNFPGRFSGRQFSNSRSEMNVSTLELGDSALYLCASRSSGGGPNTEAFFGQGTRLTVV.

This chain uses TRBV19 with TRBJ1-4, with D perhaps TRBD1 (6 bases). Germline values: CDR1 LNHDA, CDR2 SQIVND (reference sequence). The CDR3 covers 16 residues. V was clipped by 6 bases and J by 0 bases, with 14 bases between them. CDR3 DNA: TGTGCCAGTAGGGCTAGAGGACAGACAACTAATGAAAAACTGTTTTTT. This sequence encodes CASRARGQTTNEKLFF.

This clonotype was seen ten or more times. The chain couples TRBV20-1 to TRBJ1-1; 7 bases map to TRBD1. J lost 5 bases, V lost 5 bases, and 14 bases had no gene match. This CDR3 has 15 residues. In germline, CDR1 is DFQATT, CDR2 SNEGSKA (reference sequence). CDR3 DNA sequence: TGCAGTGCTCCTATGGGGGGACAGAGGAGGACTGAAGCTTTCTTT. The encoded protein is CSAPMGGQRRTEAFF.

The table lists this clonotype with many counts. V usage is TRBV11-2 and J usage is TRBJ2-5; weak D call: TRBD2 (7 bases). Germline CDR1 is SGHAT and CDR2 is FQNNGV. With 6 bases removed from V and 7 bases from J, the gap between germline ends came to 18 bases. The CDR3 length is 14 residues. The CDR3 DNA follows: TGTGCCAGCAGTCCGAGTACAGGGAGGGGGACCCAGTACTTC. Its protein product is CASSPSTGRGTQYF.

This clonotype was detected many times. The rearrangement joins TRBV29-1 to TRBJ2-7; no definite D call. V was pared by 4 bases and J by 3 bases, with 10 bases between. CDR3 length: 12 amino acids. Germline assignment: CDR1 SQVTM and CDR2 ANQGSEA. For the CDR3, the DNA is TGCAGCGTTGTCAAGAATAACTACGAGCAGTACTTC. It encodes CSVVKNNYEQYF.

This clonotype was seen many times. The rearrangement uses TRBV20-1 and TRBJ2-2; D is possibly TRBD1 or TRBD2 (5 bases each). CDR3 length: 14 amino acids. Germline CDR1 and CDR2: DFQATT and SNEGSKA (reference sequence). This CDR3 reads CCSYRDGNTGELFF. CDR3 bases: TGCTGCAGTTACCGGGACGGGAACACCGGGGAGCTGTTTTTT.

In its sample, this clonotype was seen a few times. The gene calls are TRBV30 and TRBJ1-1; TRBD1 agrees at 10 bases. This CDR3 has 15 amino acids. The V and J ends lost 2 bases and 3 bases, in that order; junction bases with no gene match: 6. Germline V CDR1 and CDR2: GTSNPN, SVGIG (reference sequence). The CDR3 DNA follows: TGTGCCTGGAGTCCCGGGACAGGGGCGGACACTGAAGCTTTCTTT. The encoded protein is CAWSPGTGADTEAFF.

This clonotype was detected ten times or more. This chain joins TRBV20-1 and TRBJ1-1, with 7 bases that match TRBD1. J was trimmed by 6 bases and V by 5 bases; bases with no gene match: 9. This CDR3 has 13 residues. Germline-derived CDR1 and CDR2 are DFQATT and SNEGSKA (reference sequence). The CDR3, as DNA: TGCAGTGCTTCACGACAGGGACAAGCTGAAGCTTTCTTT. Its protein product is CSASRQGQAEAFF.

This clonotype showed up many times. Here the CDR3 DNA reads TGTGCCAGCAGCCGACAGGGGATGAATGAACAGCCCCAGCATTTT. Translation: CASSRQGMNEQPQHF. The rearrangement uses TRBV7-9 and TRBJ1-5; 8 positions match TRBD1. CDR1 is SEHNR and CDR2 is FQNEAQ in the germline V gene (reference sequence). The V gene end was trimmed by 5 bases and the J gene end by 7 bases; junction bases not matched to a gene: 10. The CDR3 spans 15 residues.

This clonotype was recorded many times. V gene TRBV7-9 combines with J gene TRBJ2-3; D not resolved. The CDR3 sequence is 11 residues long. Germline loops: CDR1 SEHNR, CDR2 FQNEAQ (reference sequence). The V gene lost 2 bases and the J gene lost 8 bases, with 5 bases spanning the gap. The CDR3 nucleotides are TGTGCCAGCAGCTTACTTGTTACGCAGTATTTT. This translates into CASSLLVTQYF.